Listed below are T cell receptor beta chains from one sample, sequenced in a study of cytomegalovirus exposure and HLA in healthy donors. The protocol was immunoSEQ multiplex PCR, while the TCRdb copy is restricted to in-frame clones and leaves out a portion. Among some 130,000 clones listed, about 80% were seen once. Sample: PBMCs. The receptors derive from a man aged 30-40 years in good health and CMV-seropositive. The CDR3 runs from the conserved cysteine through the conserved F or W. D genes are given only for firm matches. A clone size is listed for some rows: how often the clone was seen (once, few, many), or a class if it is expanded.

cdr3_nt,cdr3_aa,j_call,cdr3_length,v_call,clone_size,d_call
TGTGCCAGCACCCCCCCTTCGGACAGGGGGCGCGAGCAGTACTTC,CASTPPSDRGREQYF,TRBJ2-7,15,TRBV6-5,NA,TRBD1
TGTGCCAGCAGTTACGTCGGGGCGGGAGTAAATGACTACACCTTC,CASSYVGAGVNDYTF,TRBJ1-2,15,TRBV6-5,NA,NA
TGTGCCAGCAGTTTATCTCAGGGATGGGATGGCTACACCTTC,CASSLSQGWDGYTF,TRBJ1-2,14,TRBV27,few,NA
TGTGCCAGCAGCAAGATCGAGGTGGGGGCCGGTGAAAAACTGTTTTTT,CASSKIEVGAGEKLFF,TRBJ1-4,16,TRBV14,NA,NA
TGTGCCAGCAGCTTCAACAGGCTGGGCTACGAGCAGTACTTC,CASSFNRLGYEQYF,TRBJ2-7,14,TRBV7-8,NA,NA
TGTGCCAGCAGCTTACAGACAGGGCCGGTTGGTGGGCCCCAGCATTTT,CASSLQTGPVGGPQHF,TRBJ1-5,16,TRBV7-9,NA,TRBD1
TGTGCCAGCAGCGTAGGACTAGCGGATAACAATGAGCAGTTCTTC,CASSVGLADNNEQFF,TRBJ2-1,15,TRBV9,few,TRBD2
TGTGCCAGCAGCTTATCCGGGAGGGACACAGATACGCAGTATTTT,CASSLSGRDTDTQYF,TRBJ2-3,15,TRBV7-2,NA,TRBD2
TGTGCCAGCAACAACGCCCCTGGACTAGCAGGGGAGCAGTACTTC,CASNNAPGLAGEQYF,TRBJ2-7,15,TRBV6-1,NA,TRBD2
TGTGCCAGCAGCGGAGGACAGTTCGCTAGCACCGGGGAGCTGTTTTTT,CASSGGQFASTGELFF,TRBJ2-2,16,TRBV9,NA,NA
TGCGCCAGCAGCCGTGTACTAGCGGGGTCCTACGAGCAGTACTTC,CASSRVLAGSYEQYF,TRBJ2-7,15,TRBV4-3,NA,TRBD2
TGTGCCAGCAGCTTAGACGGGGACGAGCAGTACTTC,CASSLDGDEQYF,TRBJ2-7,12,TRBV7-2,NA,NA
TGCGCCAGCAGCTGGGGGGGGAAGAACACTGAAGCTTTCTTT,CASSWGGKNTEAFF,TRBJ1-1,14,TRBV5-1,NA,NA
TGCGCCAGCAGCCAAGATCCCACGGTGCATGAGCAGTTCTTC,CASSQDPTVHEQFF,TRBJ2-1,14,TRBV4-3,once,NA
TGTGCCAGTAGTACCGGACAGGGAATGAATCAGCCCCAGCATTTT,CASSTGQGMNQPQHF,TRBJ1-5,15,TRBV19,NA,TRBD1
TGTGCCAGCAGCTTGGGGCGGCGATATGACTATGGCTACACCTTC,CASSLGRRYDYGYTF,TRBJ1-2,15,TRBV5-4,NA,NA